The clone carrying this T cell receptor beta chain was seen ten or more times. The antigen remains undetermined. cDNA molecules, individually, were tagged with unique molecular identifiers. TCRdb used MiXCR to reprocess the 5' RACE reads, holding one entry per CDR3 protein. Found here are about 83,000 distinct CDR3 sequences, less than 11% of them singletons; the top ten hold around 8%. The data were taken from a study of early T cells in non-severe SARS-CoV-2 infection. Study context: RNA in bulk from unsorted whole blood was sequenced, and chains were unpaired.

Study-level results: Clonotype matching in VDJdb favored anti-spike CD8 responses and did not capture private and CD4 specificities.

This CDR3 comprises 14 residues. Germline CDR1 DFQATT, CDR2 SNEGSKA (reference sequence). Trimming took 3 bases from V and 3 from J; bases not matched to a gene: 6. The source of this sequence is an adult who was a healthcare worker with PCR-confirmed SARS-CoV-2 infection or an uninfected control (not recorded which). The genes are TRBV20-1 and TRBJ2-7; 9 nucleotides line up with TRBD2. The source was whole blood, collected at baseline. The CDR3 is CSASSASGVYEQYF. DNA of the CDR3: TGCAGTGCTAGCAGCGCTAGCGGGGTCTACGAGCAGTACTTC.